These 31 T cell receptor beta chains came from one sample sequenced in a study of T-cell memory formation after mild COVID-19. TCRdb recomputed calls from the 5' RACE reads with MiXCR, one row per CDR3 protein. The sample contains roughly 240,000 distinct CDR3 sequences, around 16% of which appear only once. Sequencing used PBMCs or a T cell subset sorted from them (not recorded which). The receptor source for this set is a man younger than 30 who had mild COVID-19 (a few samples of this study predate the infection). Cell type and time point are not known.

This clonotype has a handful of counts. The DNA for the CDR3 is TGCGCCAGCAGCTTGGGGTACGGAAACACCATATATTTT. Encoded protein: CASSLGYGNTIYF. This chain links TRBV5-1 with TRBJ1-3; D not certain. Germline CDR1 is SGHRS and CDR2 is YFSETQ. Trimming took off 0 bases at V and 4 bases at J, with 5 bases between the two ends. The CDR3 spans 13 residues.

This clonotype has just a few counts. The rearrangement links TRBV7-2 to TRBJ2-4, with D possibly matching TRBD2 (6 bases). With 1 base removed from V and 6 bases from J, the gap between germline ends came to 16 bases. This CDR3 has 16 residues. CDR1 and CDR2 from the germline V gene are SGHTA and FQGNSA. CDR3 DNA sequence: TGTGCCAGCAGCTTAGTTGGAGGGGCCGGAATAAACATTCAGTACTTC. It specifies CASSLVGGAGINIQYF.

This clonotype was counted a few times. The V gene is TRBV6-2 or TRBV6-3, the J gene TRBJ2-7; D call uncertain. CDR3 size: 14 residues. V was cut by 6 bases and J by 6 bases, with 18 bases left in between. From germline, CDR1 is MNHEY and CDR2 SVGEGT. DNA of the CDR3: TGTGCCAGCAGCCCGCTCAGGAAGGCGTTCGAGCAGTACGTC. This sequence encodes CASSPLRKAFEQYV.

This clonotype was observed a few times. The rearrangement joins TRBV6-1 to TRBJ2-7; 8 nucleotides align to TRBD1. The CDR3 has 14 residues. Germline assignment: CDR1 MNHNS and CDR2 SASEGT. V shed 6 bases and J 1 base; nucleotides not matched to a gene: 5. CDR3 DNA sequence: TGTGCCAGCAGGGGGACAGGACAATCCTACGAGCAGTACTTC. Protein sequence: CASRGTGQSYEQYF.

The sample holds a few counts of this clonotype. J is TRBJ2-1 and V is TRBV7-9; the D is unclear. V lost 1 base, J lost 10 bases, and 11 bases lay in between. CDR1 is SEHNR, CDR2 FQNEAQ, per germline (reference sequence). The CDR3 sequence is 13 residues long. CDR3 in DNA: TGTGCCAGCAGCTTAGGGTCGGAAGGGGAGCAGTTCTTC. Translated: CASSLGSEGEQFF.

This clonotype came up a few times. V is TRBV7-9 and J is TRBJ2-7; D is uncertain. The CDR3 totals 13 residues. V was pared by 4 bases and J by 7 bases, with 14 bases between. Germline lookup yields CDR1 SEHNR and CDR2 FQNEAQ (reference sequence). The DNA of the CDR3 is TGTGCCAGCAGCTCCCGGGCCTCTGGGGAGCAGTACTTC. Its translation: CASSSRASGEQYF.

This clonotype occurred a few times. The DNA for the CDR3 is TGTGCCAGCAGCCCGGACGGTTGGGAGCAGTACGTC. This encodes CASSPDGWEQYV. The rearrangement joins TRBV13 to TRBJ2-7, with unresolved D. The CDR3 length is 12 residues. Germline CDR1 reads PRHDT; CDR2 reads FYEKMQ (reference sequence). Trimming removed 5 bases at V and 7 bases at J, with 12 bases between.

The gene calls are TRBV5-1 and TRBJ1-3; a possible D gene is TRBD1 (5 bases). V gave up 4 bases and J gave up 2 bases, with 16 bases separating them. Germline V gives CDR1 SGHRS, CDR2 YFSETQ. CDR3 size: 16 residues. CDR3 sequence (DNA): TGCGCCAGCAGCCGGGATACCGACAGAACTGGAAACACCATATATTTT. This encodes CASSRDTDRTGNTIYF.

The chain uses TRBV27 and TRBJ2-7, with 8 bases aligning to TRBD1. This CDR3 has 13 amino acids. Germline V lookup: CDR1 MNHEY, CDR2 SMNVEV (reference sequence). The trim removed 7 bases at V and 3 bases at J, leaving 5 bases unmatched. This CDR3 is CASTRTGSYEQYF. The CDR3 bases are TGTGCCAGCACCCGGACAGGGAGCTACGAGCAGTACTTC.

This clonotype turned up a few times. This sequence joins TRBV12-3 or TRBV12-4 and TRBJ2-5; D not resolved. The CDR3 contains 13 residues. V shed 3 bases and J shed 3 bases, with 8 bases lying between them. The CDR3 loop reads CASSLTGKETQYF. The CDR3 DNA reads TGTGCCAGCAGTTTGACTGGGAAAGAGACCCAGTACTTC.

V gene TRBV7-9 combines with J gene TRBJ1-6; weak D call: TRBD1 (5 bases). In germline, CDR1 is SEHNR, CDR2 FQNEAQ (reference sequence). The CDR3 runs 15 residues. V lost 1 base and J 11 bases, leaving 15 bases between the germline ends. Here the CDR3 reads CASSLGGSLLAPLHF. CDR3 nucleotide sequence: TGTGCCAGCAGCTTAGGGGGCAGCCTGCTGGCACCCCTCCACTTT.

This clonotype was recorded at least ten times. The chain carries TRBV4-1 and TRBJ2-3; D is unclear. V was clipped by 0 bases and J by 0 bases, with 10 bases between them. The V gene's germline CDR1 is MGHRA and CDR2 YSYEKL. This CDR3 has 16 amino acids. The CDR3 coding sequence is TGCGCCAGCAGCCAAGAAGCACAGCCTAGCACAGATACGCAGTATTTT. It yields the protein CASSQEAQPSTDTQYF.

J is TRBJ2-7 and V is TRBV14; D gene unclear. V lost 1 base and J 1 base, leaving 17 bases between the germline ends. The CDR3 is made up of 17 amino acids. CDR1 is SGHDN and CDR2 is FVKESK in the germline V gene. The CDR3, as DNA: TGTGCCAGCAGCCAAGCTTTCGGAAGGGTCAGATCCTACGAGCAGTACTTC. This translates into CASSQAFGRVRSYEQYF.

This clonotype was counted between two and nine times. This chain joins TRBV5-5 and TRBJ2-3; D might be TRBD1 (5 bases). CDR3 size: 14 residues. Trimming cost V 0 bases and J 2 bases, with 7 bases left between them. The germline CDR1 and CDR2 sequences are SGHKS and YYEKEE (reference sequence). CDR3 amino acids: CASSLGQLTDTQYF. In DNA form, the CDR3 reads TGTGCCAGCAGCTTGGGACAGCTCACAGATACGCAGTATTTT.

This clonotype was seen ten or more times. The chain combines TRBV7-9 with TRBJ1-4; tentatively, D is TRBD1 (6 bases). The V gene's germline CDR1 is SEHNR and CDR2 FQNEAQ (reference sequence). V lost 8 bases to trimming and J lost 4 bases, with 8 bases between them. The CDR3 extends over 12 amino acids. CDR3 bases: TGTGCCAGCGGGACACTTAATGAAAAACTGTTTTTT. Translated: CASGTLNEKLFF.

CDR3 amino acids: CASSVGDSGGFSTDTQYF. As DNA, the CDR3 is TGTGCCAGCAGCGTAGGGGATAGCGGGGGCTTTAGCACAGATACGCAGTATTTT. V gene TRBV9 combines with J gene TRBJ2-3; 9 nucleotides line up with TRBD2. This CDR3 is 18 amino acids long. Germline CDR1 reads SGDLS; CDR2 reads YYNGEE. Losses at the gene ends were 0 bases for V and 0 bases for J; bases not matched to a gene: 8.

This rearrangement joins TRBV4-2 to TRBJ1-2; a possible D gene is TRBD1 (5 bases). This CDR3 has 15 amino acids. CDR1 and CDR2 (germline): LGHNA, YNFKEQ. Trimming removed 0 bases at V and 7 bases at J, with 15 bases between. The CDR3 loop is CASSQENTGTVGYTF. CDR3 DNA: TGTGCCAGCAGCCAAGAGAATACCGGGACCGTTGGCTACACCTTC.

The chain is built from TRBV20-1 and TRBJ2-1, with 11 bases fitting TRBD2. This CDR3 has 14 residues. CDR1 and CDR2 from the germline V gene are DFQATT and SNEGSKA (reference sequence). The CDR3 spells CSVLAGGPYNEQFF. In DNA form, the CDR3 reads TGCAGCGTATTAGCGGGGGGGCCGTACAATGAGCAGTTCTTC.

This clonotype was counted ten times or more. This chain connects TRBV7-6 to TRBJ2-2; D might be TRBD1 (5 bases). Trimming removed 3 bases at V and 5 bases at J, with 10 bases between. CDR1 and CDR2 (germline): SGHVS, FNYEAQ. The CDR3 has 14 amino acids. In nucleotides, the CDR3 is TGTGCCAGCAGCTTGTCGCAGGGAACCGGGGAGCTGTTTTTT. Amino acids: CASSLSQGTGELFF.

The V call is TRBV20-1, the J call TRBJ2-3, with TRBD1 matching over 8 bases. V lost 4 bases to trimming and J lost 1 base; unmatched junction nucleotides: 4. The V gene's germline CDR1 is DFQATT and CDR2 SNEGSKA (reference sequence). The CDR3 is 14 residues long. The CDR3 sequence: CSAIHRGGTDTQYF. In DNA, the CDR3 is TGCAGTGCTATCCACAGGGGGGGCACAGATACGCAGTATTTT.

This clonotype was detected many times. The DNA for the CDR3 is TGTGCCAGCAGCACAGGACAGGGCCAGTACTTC. It is translated as CASSTGQGQYF. The chain is built from TRBV7-2 and TRBJ2-7; the match to TRBD1 covers 8 bases. The CDR3 sequence is 11 residues long. CDR1 is SGHTA, CDR2 FQGNSA, per germline. V was clipped by 5 bases and J by 10 bases; unmatched bases: 4.

CDR3: CATSRTGSYNEQFF. The CDR3 nucleotides are TGTGCCACCAGTCGGACAGGGTCCTACAATGAGCAGTTCTTC. The chain carries TRBV24-1 and TRBJ2-1, with 8 bases aligning to TRBD1. The ends lost 6 bases at V and 1 base at J; junction bases unmatched: 1. Looked up from germline, CDR1 is KGHDR and CDR2 is SFDVKD. This CDR3 is 14 amino acids long.

This clonotype was observed a few times. The rearrangement links TRBV6-2 or TRBV6-3 to TRBJ1-1; possibly TRBD1 for D (6 bases). Deletions cut 3 bases from V and 6 bases from J, with 8 bases between. The germline CDR1 and CDR2 sequences are MNHEY and SVGEGT. There are 12 residues in the CDR3. CDR3: CASSYQGSEAFF. CDR3 DNA sequence: TGTGCCAGCAGTTATCAGGGGTCTGAAGCTTTCTTT.

The rearrangement uses TRBV4-2 and TRBJ2-5; 9 bases line up with TRBD2. J lost 2 bases, V lost 1 base, and 14 bases had no gene match. Germline assignment: CDR1 LGHNA and CDR2 YNFKEQ. The CDR3 sequence is 19 residues long. The CDR3 loop is CASSQVGRAGGPGQETQYF. CDR3 nucleotides: TGTGCCAGCAGCCAAGTCGGTCGGGCGGGAGGGCCTGGGCAAGAGACCCAGTACTTC.

This clonotype occurred a few times. This chain connects TRBV9 to TRBJ1-2; maybe TRBD1 (6 bases). The germline V gene has CDR1 SGDLS and CDR2 YYNGEE. CDR3 length: 15 residues. V lost 4 bases and J lost 3, with 16 bases in between. CDR3 amino acids: CASSPQEGGYYGYTF. CDR3 bases: TGTGCCAGCAGCCCCCAGGAGGGGGGGTACTATGGCTACACCTTC. Using reference TRBV9 and TRBJ1-2 for the parts outside the CDR3, the full variable domain is DSGVTQTPKHLITATGQRVTLRCSPRSGDLSVYWYQQSLDQGLQFLIQYYNGEERAKGNILERFSAQQFPDLHSELNLSSLELGDSALYFCASSPQEGGYYGYTFGSGTRLTVV.

This clonotype was detected only a few times. The V gene is TRBV7-9, the J gene TRBJ2-5; D perhaps matches TRBD2 (5 bases). Trimming left V 7 bases short and J 5 bases short, with 20 bases between. The CDR3 totals 15 residues. The germline CDR1 and CDR2 sequences are SEHNR and FQNEAQ (reference sequence). The CDR3 spells CASTPAVLVGETQYF. The CDR3 coding sequence is TGTGCCAGCACCCCAGCGGTCTTGGTAGGCGAGACCCAGTACTTC.

V is TRBV20-1 and J is TRBJ2-2, with D tentatively TRBD2 (6 bases). CDR1 is DFQATT, CDR2 SNEGSKA, per germline (reference sequence). Trimming shortened V by 5 bases and J by 5 bases, and 12 bases separated the two germline ends. This CDR3 spans 13 amino acids. For the CDR3, the DNA is TGCAGTGCTTTGGACTACGGGACCGGGGAGCTGTTTTTT. Translating it yields CSALDYGTGELFF.

This clonotype was seen repeatedly, ten times or more. In DNA, the CDR3 is TGCGCCAGCAGCTTGAGCCCAGAAGAGACCCAGTACTTC. This translates into CASSLSPEETQYF. The V call is TRBV5-1, the J call TRBJ2-5; D not resolved. Germline CDR1 is SGHRS and CDR2 is YFSETQ. Trimming removed 1 base from V and 3 bases from J, with 7 bases in between. The CDR3 totals 13 residues.

This chain joins TRBV20-1 and TRBJ2-3; D could derive from TRBD1 or TRBD2 (5 bases each). The CDR3 loop spans 13 amino acids. CDR1 is DFQATT, CDR2 SNEGSKA, per germline (reference sequence). Trimming pared 6 bases from V and 5 bases from J, leaving 15 bases between. The CDR3 loop is CSAEDGAGDTQYF. The CDR3 nucleotides read TGCAGTGCAGAGGACGGGGCCGGAGATACGCAGTATTTT.

DNA of the CDR3: TGCGCCAGCAGCTCAACAGCTACAGGGATCCAAGAGACCCAGTACTTC. Translated, it gives CASSSTATGIQETQYF. The genes are TRBV5-1 and TRBJ2-5, with a tentative D call TRBD1 (6 bases). Germline CDR1 SGHRS, CDR2 YFSETQ. Between the trimmed V and J ends, which lost 3 bases and 1 base, there was a span of 16 bases. This CDR3 is 16 amino acids long.

The chain recombines TRBV9 with TRBJ2-6; D is perhaps TRBD1 (5 bases). The germline gives CDR1 SGDLS, CDR2 YYNGEE. V was cut by 6 bases and J by 3 bases, with 13 bases left in between. This CDR3 spans 15 amino acids. The DNA for the CDR3 is TGTGCCAGCACCCAAGGGGATCATGGGGCCAACGTCCTGACTTTC. It codes for CASTQGDHGANVLTF.